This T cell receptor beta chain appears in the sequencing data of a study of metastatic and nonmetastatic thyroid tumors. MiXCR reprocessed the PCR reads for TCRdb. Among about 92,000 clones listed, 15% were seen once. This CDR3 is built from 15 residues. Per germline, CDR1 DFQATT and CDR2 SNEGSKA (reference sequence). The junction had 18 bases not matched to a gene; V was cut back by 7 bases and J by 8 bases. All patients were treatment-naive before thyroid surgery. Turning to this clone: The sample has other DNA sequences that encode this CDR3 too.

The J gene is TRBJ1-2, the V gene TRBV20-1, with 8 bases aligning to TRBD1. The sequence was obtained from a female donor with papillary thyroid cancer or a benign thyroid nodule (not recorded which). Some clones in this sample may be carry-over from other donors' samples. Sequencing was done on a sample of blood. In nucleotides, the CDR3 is TGCAGTGTCCTACTCCCGGGACAGGCCAGGGACGGCTACACCTTC. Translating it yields CSVLLPGQARDGYTF.